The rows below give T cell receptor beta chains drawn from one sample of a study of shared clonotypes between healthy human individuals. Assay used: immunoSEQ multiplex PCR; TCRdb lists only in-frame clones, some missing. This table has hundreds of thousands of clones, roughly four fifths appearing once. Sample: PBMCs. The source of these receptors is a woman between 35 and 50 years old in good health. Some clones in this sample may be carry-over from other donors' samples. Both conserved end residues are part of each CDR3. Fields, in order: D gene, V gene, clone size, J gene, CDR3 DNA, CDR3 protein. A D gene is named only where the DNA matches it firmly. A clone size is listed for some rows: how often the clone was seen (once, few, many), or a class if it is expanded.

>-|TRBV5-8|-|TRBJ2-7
TGTGCCAGTATCGGCGAGCAGTACTTC
CASIGEQYF
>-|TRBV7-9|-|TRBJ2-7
TGTGCCAGCAGCCAAACCTGGCGGAGCGAGCAGTACTTC
CASSQTWRSEQYF
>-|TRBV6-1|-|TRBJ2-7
TGTGCCAGCAGTGAAGCTTCTCCAGGGTGGTCCTACGAGCAGTACTTC
CASSEASPGWSYEQYF
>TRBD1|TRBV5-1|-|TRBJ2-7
TGCGCCAGCAGGTCCGGGACAGGGACGCTCTACGAGCAGTACTTC
CASRSGTGTLYEQYF
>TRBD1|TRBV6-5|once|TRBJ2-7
TGTGCCAGCAGTCCCCGGGACAGGGGCCCAAACGAGCAGTACTTC
CASSPRDRGPNEQYF
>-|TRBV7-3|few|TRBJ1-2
TGTGCCAGCAGCCCCCAGGTGGCGGGGCGCTACACCTTC
CASSPQVAGRYTF
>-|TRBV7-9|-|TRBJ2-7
TGTGCCAGCAGTCAGGGTTACAATCCCTACGAGCAGTACTTC
CASSQGYNPYEQYF
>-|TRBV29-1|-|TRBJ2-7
TGCAGCGTTGAAAGTATTCCCACTTGCTACGAGCAGTACTTC
CSVESIPTCYEQYF
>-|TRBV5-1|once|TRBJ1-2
TGCGCCAGCAGCTTGGGGGACGGAGGGGAGGTTGGCTACACCTTC
CASSLGDGGEVGYTF
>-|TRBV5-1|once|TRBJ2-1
TGCGCCAGCAGCCCCAGGGGGGATTACAATGAGCAGTTCTTC
CASSPRGDYNEQFF
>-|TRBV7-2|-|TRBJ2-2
TGTGCCAGCAGCTCCCCGCCGGGGGGCCCGAACACCGGGGAGCTGTTTTTT
CASSSPPGGPNTGELFF
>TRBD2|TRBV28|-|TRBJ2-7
TGTGCCAGCAGTTACCCTACTAGCGGTCGGGAACAGTACTTC
CASSYPTSGREQYF
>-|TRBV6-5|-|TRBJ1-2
TGTGCCAGCACCCCGAGCGGAAACTATGGCTACACCTTC
CASTPSGNYGYTF
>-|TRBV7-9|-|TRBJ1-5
TGTGCCAGCAGTACTCCAGGTAGCAATCAGCCCCAGCATTTT
CASSTPGSNQPQHF
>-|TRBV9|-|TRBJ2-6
TGTGCCAGCAGCCCAGGGGTCCTCCCTGGGGCCAACGTCCTGACTTTC
CASSPGVLPGANVLTF
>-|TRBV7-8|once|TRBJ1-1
TGTGCCAGCAGCTTAGCGCTCCGGGTTACTTTT
CASSLALRVTF
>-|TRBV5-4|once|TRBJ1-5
TGTGCCAGCAGCTTAGGAGGACAGTCAGGATCAGTGACCCAGCATTTT
CASSLGGQSGSVTQHF
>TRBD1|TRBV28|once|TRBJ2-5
TGTGCCAGCAGTCTCCAACAGGGGGCGCAGTACTTC
CASSLQQGAQYF
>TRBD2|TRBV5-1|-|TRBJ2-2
TGCGCCACCAAGGGACTAGCGGAAAACACCGGGGAGCTGTTTTTT
CATKGLAENTGELFF
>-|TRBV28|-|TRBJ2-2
TGTGCCAGCAGTTTTTATACTAACACCGGGGAGCTGTTTTTT
CASSFYTNTGELFF
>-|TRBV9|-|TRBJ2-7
TGTGCCAGCAGCGTAGAGGGGAGCTCCTACGAGCAGTACTTC
CASSVEGSSYEQYF
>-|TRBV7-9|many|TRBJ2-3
TGTGCCAGCAGCTTAGGGCTGGGGCGGGATACGCAGTATTTT
CASSLGLGRDTQYF
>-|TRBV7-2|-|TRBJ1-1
TGTGCCAGCAGCTTAGGGGCTCAAGGGAACAGTGAAGCTTTCTTT
CASSLGAQGNSEAFF
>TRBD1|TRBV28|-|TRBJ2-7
TGTGCCAGCAGAACAGGGGCGCGGTACGAGCAGTACTTC
CASRTGARYEQYF
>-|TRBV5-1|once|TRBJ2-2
TGCGCCAGCAGCTTGGATGGCGGGAAAATCACCGGGGAGCTGTTTTTT
CASSLDGGKITGELFF
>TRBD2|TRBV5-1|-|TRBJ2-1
TGCGCCAGCAGCTTGCTAGCGGGAGGACTCTACAATGAGCAGTTCTTC
CASSLLAGGLYNEQFF
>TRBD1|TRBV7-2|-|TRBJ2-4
TGTGCCAGCAGCTCCCAAAGCCGACAGGGGACCATTCAGTACTTC
CASSSQSRQGTIQYF
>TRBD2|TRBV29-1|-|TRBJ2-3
TGCAGCGCTTCTAGCGGGAGGGGGTATACGCAGTATTTT
CSASSGRGYTQYF
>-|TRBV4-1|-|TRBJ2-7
TGCGCCAGCAGCCCCCGGGGGGCCCGAGGCTACGAGCAGTACTTC
CASSPRGARGYEQYF
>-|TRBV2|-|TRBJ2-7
TGTGCCAGCAGGGAGACCCCGGGGGAGCAGTACTTC
CASRETPGEQYF
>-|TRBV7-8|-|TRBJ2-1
TGTGCCAGCAGCTTAAGAGGGCACACGGGTGAGCAGTTCTTC
CASSLRGHTGEQFF
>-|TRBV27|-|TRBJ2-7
TGTGCCAGCAGTTCCCAGGGGTCCGAGCAGTACTTC
CASSSQGSEQYF
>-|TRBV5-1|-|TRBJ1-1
TGCGCCAGCAGCGGGGATTCGGGGAGCACTGAAGCTTTCTTT
CASSGDSGSTEAFF
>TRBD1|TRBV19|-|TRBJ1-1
TGTGCCAGTAGTAGAGGGACAGGGGCCCCGTGGGGTGAAGCTTTCTTT
CASSRGTGAPWGEAFF
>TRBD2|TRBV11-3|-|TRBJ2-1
TGTGCCAGCAGCTTAGGGCGGGAGGGCCGGGGTAATGAGCAGTTCTTC
CASSLGREGRGNEQFF
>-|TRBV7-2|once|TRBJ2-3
TGTGCCAGCAGCTCAGAGGACGGAGCAGATACGCAGTATTTT
CASSSEDGADTQYF
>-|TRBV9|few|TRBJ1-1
TGTGCCAGCAGCCCTCAATGTGGAGCTTTCTTT
CASSPQCGAFF
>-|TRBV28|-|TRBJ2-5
TGTGCCAGCCGCCTCCAAGAGACCCAGTACTTC
CASRLQETQYF
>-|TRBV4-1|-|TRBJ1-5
TGCGCCAGCAGCCTACAGGGCCATCAGCCCCAGCATTTT
CASSLQGHQPQHF
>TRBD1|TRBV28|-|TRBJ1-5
TGTGCCAGCAGTTTATACGGACAGGGGAATCAGCCCCAGCATTTT
CASSLYGQGNQPQHF
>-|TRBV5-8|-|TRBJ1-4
TGTGCCAGCAGCGGGACGGGTTACGGTAGACTGTTTTTT
CASSGTGYGRLFF
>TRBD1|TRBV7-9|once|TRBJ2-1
TGTGCCAGCAGCCGCGGACAGGGAAGCTTTTGGGAGCAGTTCTTC
CASSRGQGSFWEQFF
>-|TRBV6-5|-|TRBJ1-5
TGTGCCAGCAGAGGACACTCAAGCAATCAGCCCCAGCATTTT
CASRGHSSNQPQHF
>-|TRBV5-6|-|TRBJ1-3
TGTGCCAGCAGACCGGGACGGAGATCTGGAAACACCATATATTTT
CASRPGRRSGNTIYF
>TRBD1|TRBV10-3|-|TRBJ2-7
TGTGCCAGTGGGGGACAGGGCTACGAGCAGTACTTC
CASGGQGYEQYF
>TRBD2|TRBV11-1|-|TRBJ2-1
TGTGCCAGCAGCCCAGGGACTAGCGGGAGGGGAAATGAGCAGTTCTTC
CASSPGTSGRGNEQFF
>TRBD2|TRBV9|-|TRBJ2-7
TGTGCCAGCAGCGTAGAGGGGACTAGCGGATACGAGCAGTACTTC
CASSVEGTSGYEQYF
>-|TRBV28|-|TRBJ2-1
TGTGCCAGCCTGTCACCGGGACCTACATTGGAAGAGCAGTTCTTC
CASLSPGPTLEEQFF